These T cell receptor beta chains were read from a single sample in a study of shared clonotypes between healthy human individuals. Sequencing was performed with immunoSEQ multiplex PCR; in TCRdb, only in-frame clones are kept and a portion is missing. The table records 550,000 to 700,000 clones, about three quarters of them present only once. The sequenced material came from memory CD4+ T cells sorted from blood. These receptors were obtained from a woman between 25 and 40 years old in good health. Each CDR3 is given without its conserved first and last residue.

>TRBV5-1
ASSPTGLREKLF
>TRBV7-7
ASSLGRAGVTGELF
>TRBV28
ASSNLLGGSGETQY
>TRBV5-1
ASSEVAGTAKNYGYT
>TRBV19
ASSIRLLSDTQY
>TRBV5-1
ASSLSDNYGYT
>TRBV19
ASSRSDRTGQY
>TRBV2
ASRGGTENQPQH
>TRBV5-1
ASSLGRGEAF
>TRBV6-6
ASSYRQGADNEKLF
>TRBV6-1
ASSAGGFTEAF
>TRBV21-1
ARKLKGADTGELF
>TRBV29-1
SSSGQRGNTEAF
>TRBV15
ATSRDQTSYNEQF
>TRBV19
ASSEDGYGYT
>TRBV5-4
ASTLGTSGTPGTDTQY
>TRBV7-9
AWGTSGRMYEQY
>TRBV5-1
ASSLTLGGVNEQF